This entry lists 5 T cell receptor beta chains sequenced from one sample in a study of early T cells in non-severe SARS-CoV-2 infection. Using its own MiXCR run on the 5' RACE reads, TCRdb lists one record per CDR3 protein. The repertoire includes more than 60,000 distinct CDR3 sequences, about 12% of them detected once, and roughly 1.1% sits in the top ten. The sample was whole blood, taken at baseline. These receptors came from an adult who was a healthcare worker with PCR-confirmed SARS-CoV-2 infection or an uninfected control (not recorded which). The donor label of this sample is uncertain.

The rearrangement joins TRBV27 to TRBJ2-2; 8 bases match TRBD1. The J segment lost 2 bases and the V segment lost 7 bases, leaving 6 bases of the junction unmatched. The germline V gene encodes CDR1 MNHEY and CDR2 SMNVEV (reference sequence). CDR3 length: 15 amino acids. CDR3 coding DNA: TGTGCCAGCAATGTCGACAGGGGAAACACCGGGGAGCTGTTTTTT. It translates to CASNVDRGNTGELFF.

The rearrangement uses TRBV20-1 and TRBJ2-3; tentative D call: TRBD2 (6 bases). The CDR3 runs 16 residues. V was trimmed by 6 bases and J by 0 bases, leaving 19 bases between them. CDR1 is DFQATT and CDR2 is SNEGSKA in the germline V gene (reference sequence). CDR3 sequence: CSAPALLRGSTDTQYF. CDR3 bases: TGCAGTGCCCCCGCTTTGTTGCGGGGAAGCACAGATACGCAGTATTTT.

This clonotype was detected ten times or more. In nucleotides, the CDR3 is TGTGCCAGCAGCACCCGACAGACCATCTCATATGGCTACACCTTC. This sequence encodes CASSTRQTISYGYTF. The chain has TRBV9 and TRBJ1-2, with a possible D match to TRBD1 (5 bases). Germline CDR1 is SGDLS and CDR2 is YYNGEE. V lost 4 bases and J 5 bases, leaving 18 bases between the germline ends. CDR3 length equals 15 residues.

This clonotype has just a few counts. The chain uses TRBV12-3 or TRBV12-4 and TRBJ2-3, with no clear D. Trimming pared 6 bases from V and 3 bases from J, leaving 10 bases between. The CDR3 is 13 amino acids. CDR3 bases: TGTGCCAGCAGATACCCGGCAACAGATACGCAGTATTTT. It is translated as CASRYPATDTQYF.

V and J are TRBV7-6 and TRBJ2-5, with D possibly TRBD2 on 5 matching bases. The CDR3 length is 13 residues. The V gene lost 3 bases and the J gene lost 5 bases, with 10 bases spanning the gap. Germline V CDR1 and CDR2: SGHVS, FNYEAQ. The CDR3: CASSFVGGETQYF. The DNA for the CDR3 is TGTGCCAGCAGCTTTGTGGGCGGGGAGACCCAGTACTTC.